The entry that follows covers one T cell receptor (beta chain) sequence. The antigen is not known. This PCR relied on a set of 60 Vbeta primers and 13 Jbeta primers. The assay was immunoSEQ multiplex PCR, and TCRdb's table has in-frame clones only and misses some. Of tens of thousands of clones in the sample, about 70% were seen once. This specimen comes from a study of cytomegalovirus exposure and HLA in healthy donors. Looking at the study overall: Among roughly 180 million T cells, an earlier analysis found roughly 100 million unique TCR beta sequences.

Overall study results and limits: Roughly even sequencing depth across donors was the assumption behind the presence/absence analyses.

The TCR sequence derives from a middle-aged man in good health and CMV-seropositive. The specimen was PBMCs.

CDR3 DNA sequence: TGTGCCAGTAGCCCAACAGGCAAGAACACTGAAGCTTTCTTT. Residues: CASSPTGKNTEAFF. This rearrangement joins TRBV19 to TRBJ1-1; a possible D gene is TRBD1 (5 bases). In germline, CDR1 is LNHDA, CDR2 SQIVND (reference sequence). V lost 6 bases and J lost 1, with 12 bases in between. The CDR3 sequence is 14 residues long.